This T cell receptor beta chain originates from a study of T cell repertoires in cytomegalovirus infection. V shed 6 bases and J 2 bases; nucleotides not matched to a gene: 16. Per germline, CDR1 SEHNR and CDR2 FQNEAQ (reference sequence). The CDR3 has 19 residues. In TCRdb, the reads were re-called with MiXCR into one record per CDR3 protein. This table has approximately 630,000 distinct CDR3 sequences, 20% to 25% appearing once. This clonotype was observed at least ten times. This clonotype was obtained from a human donor in good health (CMV status not recorded). Some clones in this sample may be carry-over from other donors' samples. The source material was CD8+ T cells from PBMCs. The chain recombines TRBV7-9 with TRBJ2-3; 11 nucleotides line up with TRBD2. Written as DNA, the CDR3 is TGTGCCAGCAGTTCCCAGCTGTTAGCGGGGGGGGCCGACACAGATACGCAGTATTTT. It encodes CASSSQLLAGGADTDTQYF.